The sequence of this T cell receptor beta chain was determined in a study of vaccination and CD4 T cells after COVID-19 (dated by TCRdb to between 2020 and 2023). For context, the study as a whole: Every convalescent patient had a positive nasal swab PCR test for SARS-CoV-2, with mild disease in roughly nine patients and severe disease in one. The convalescent cohort comprised six males and four females, including two Hispanic individuals, seven Caucasians, two Asians and one multiracial person. Participants got two doses of the Pfizer-BioNTech BNT162b2 vaccine (n=8) or two doses of the Moderna mRNA-1273 vaccine (n=2). Post-COVID blood samples were collected from convalescent patients a median of roughly 100 days after diagnosis, with a range of about 30 to 161 days. Post-vaccine blood samples were taken a median of 72 days after the second vaccine dose, with a range of roughly 14 to 241 days. A few convalescent patients were sampled both early after vaccination (day 14) and late after vaccination (days 161 to 241). The spike-specific CD4+ TCR repertoire was compared before and after mRNA vaccination in 10 to 11 COVID-19 convalescent patients and a handful of infection-naive healthy vaccine recipients. Results the study describes overall, beyond this receptor: The median count of SARS-CoV-2-reactive clonotypes went up from approximately 22 after infection to around 38 after vaccination, although the change was not significant. In convalescent patients, a median roughly 83% of post-vaccine SARS-CoV-2-reactive clones were detected only after vaccination, and vaccine-specific priming was suggested by this finding. The number of convalescent patients in the study was relatively small, and the study did not examine early timepoints following natural infection. Of the vaccine-specific clones found in convalescent patients, nearly all (304 of 307) were mono-reactive for SARS-CoV-2 spike instead of being cross-reactive with common cold coronaviruses.

Explained via the paper, the time point label denotes: late sampling 161 to 241 days after vaccination in a few convalescent patients. The positive SARS-CoV-2 PCR tests of the convalescent patients were dated from March to December 2020, before the Alpha, Beta and Delta variants emerged in the United States. Ficoll-Paque Plus gradient centrifugation was used to isolate PBMCs from whole blood, and the isolated PBMCs were then either used fresh or cryopreserved at -140C. From its cysteine to its phenylalanine, the CDR3 spans 15 amino acids. Of the read, only the CDR3 DNA is kept; its 45 bases are in frame from base 1. Relative to germline, V is 3 bases shorter and J is 4 bases shorter, with 16 bases between their ends. Via the germline V gene, CDR1 is SQVTM and CDR2 ANQGSEA. Library prep was done by PCR. TCRdb records Illumina iSeq 100 as the sequencer. On the authors' methods: Non-productive sequences were removed, and CDR3s that did not start with C, did not end with F or W, or were shorter than 7 amino acids were discarded. Using R version 3.6.1, CDR3 homology was evaluated through Levenshtein distances (stringdist) along with unrooted phylogenetic trees (ape). The public reads were run again by TCRdb, first through fastp at Q25 and then through MiXCR, and only productive beta chains were kept. Identical CDR3 protein sequences are pooled into one entry, listed with their most common genes and DNA. The V and J calls shown here were made by TCRdb, not taken from the authors' results. The sample data list tens of thousands of distinct CDR3 sequences, and approximately 51% of these were observed just once. More than 5% of the sample is in the top ten clones.

Regarding this clonotype: Its recognized antigen is unknown. The record has no base qualities; no much larger clone is one base away.

The receptor comes from a human donor who had recovered from COVID-19. The specimen was CD4+ T cells from blood, collected about 7 months after SARS-CoV-2 vaccination. The rearranged segments are TRBV29-1 and TRBJ2-1; the D gene is perhaps TRBD2, on 6 matching bases. This receptor carries the CDR3 CSVEVEGLGYNEQFF. Read as DNA, the sequence is TGCAGCGTTGAGGTGGAGGGATTAGGGTACAATGAGCAGTTCTTC.